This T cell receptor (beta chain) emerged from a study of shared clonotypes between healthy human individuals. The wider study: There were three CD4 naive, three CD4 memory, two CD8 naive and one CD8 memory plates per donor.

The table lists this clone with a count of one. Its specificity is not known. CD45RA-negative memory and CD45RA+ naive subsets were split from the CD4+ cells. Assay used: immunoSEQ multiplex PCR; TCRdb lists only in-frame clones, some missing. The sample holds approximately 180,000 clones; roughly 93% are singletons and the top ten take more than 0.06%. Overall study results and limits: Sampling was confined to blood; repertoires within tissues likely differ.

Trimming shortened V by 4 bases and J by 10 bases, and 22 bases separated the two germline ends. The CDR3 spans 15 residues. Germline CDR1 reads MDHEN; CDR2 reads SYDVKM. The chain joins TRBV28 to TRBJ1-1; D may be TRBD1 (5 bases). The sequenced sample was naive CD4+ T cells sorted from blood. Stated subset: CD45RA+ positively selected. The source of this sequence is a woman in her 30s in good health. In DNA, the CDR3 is TGTGCCAGCAGTTACCTTTTCTCTACAGGTGCGGTAGCTTTCTTT. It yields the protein CASSYLFSTGAVAFF.